This is a list of T cell receptor beta chains from one sample in a study of T cells after posttransplantation cyclophosphamide. The assay was immunoSEQ multiplex PCR, and TCRdb's table has in-frame clones only and misses some. This sample has more than 40,000 clones, each found more than once. Specimen: PBMCs. The receptors originated from a man aged 40-49 years in good health, CMV-negative, and a related stem cell transplant donor. Both conserved end residues are part of each CDR3. Fields, in order: CDR3 protein, J gene, V gene.

CDR3 protein: CASSQDLQVTYEQYF
J gene: TRBJ2-7
V gene: TRBV4-1

CDR3 protein: CASSSFGGGEQFF
J gene: TRBJ2-1
V gene: TRBV11-3

CDR3 protein: CASSTLAGGGDEQFF
J gene: TRBJ2-1
V gene: TRBV2

CDR3 protein: CASRRDFQSGANVLTF
J gene: TRBJ2-6
V gene: TRBV11-2

CDR3 protein: CASSLSPGYLSGANVLTF
J gene: TRBJ2-6
V gene: TRBV27

CDR3 protein: CASSLLAGGSDTQYF
J gene: TRBJ2-3
V gene: TRBV7-9

CDR3 protein: CSVTIGYEQYF
J gene: TRBJ2-7
V gene: TRBV20-1

CDR3 protein: CASGRRTSGRSEQYF
J gene: TRBJ2-7
V gene: TRBV11-3

CDR3 protein: CATSRDLAGGIIYEQYF
J gene: TRBJ2-7
V gene: TRBV15

CDR3 protein: CASSHYLGGRDNEQFF
J gene: TRBJ2-1
V gene: TRBV4-2

CDR3 protein: CASSPATGNSYEQYF
J gene: .
V gene: TRBV18

CDR3 protein: CASSLVGGSYEQYF
J gene: TRBJ2-7
V gene: TRBV5-4

CDR3 protein: CASSYSKGRDEKLFF
J gene: TRBJ1-4
V gene: TRBV6-6

CDR3 protein: CASRGRDTAGFEQYF
J gene: TRBJ2-7
V gene: TRBV27

CDR3 protein: CASSSPGGRETQYF
J gene: TRBJ2-5
V gene: TRBV28

CDR3 protein: CSVSRAGTSGSPEQFF
J gene: TRBJ2-1
V gene: TRBV29-1

CDR3 protein: CASTTGGDGNQPQHF
J gene: TRBJ1-5
V gene: TRBV6-5

CDR3 protein: CASSGSLADTQYF
J gene: TRBJ2-3
V gene: TRBV10-1

CDR3 protein: CASSQVSLAGAYEQYF
J gene: TRBJ2-7
V gene: TRBV4-2

CDR3 protein: CARSPSGVF
J gene: TRBJ1-2
V gene: TRBV5-3

CDR3 protein: CASSPSPFSGAGNTIYF
J gene: TRBJ1-3
V gene: TRBV27

CDR3 protein: CASSLLEGTPSYEQYF
J gene: TRBJ2-7
V gene: TRBV28

CDR3 protein: CASSYTQGTGELFF
J gene: TRBJ2-2
V gene: TRBV7-9

CDR3 protein: CASSDRGLAGERSYEQYF
J gene: TRBJ2-7
V gene: TRBV6-1

CDR3 protein: CASSPLSVGATEAFF
J gene: TRBJ1-1
V gene: TRBV18

CDR3 protein: CSVEDLREANVLTF
J gene: TRBJ2-6
V gene: TRBV29-1

CDR3 protein: CASTERELEQFF
J gene: TRBJ2-1
V gene: TRBV6-1

CDR3 protein: CASRFLAGPRGDEQYF
J gene: .
V gene: TRBV5-1

CDR3 protein: CASRLGQGVYEQYF
J gene: TRBJ2-7
V gene: TRBV7-6

CDR3 protein: CASSQGQGYNEQFF
J gene: TRBJ2-1
V gene: TRBV6-5

CDR3 protein: CASSISTDTQYF
J gene: TRBJ2-3
V gene: TRBV5-1

CDR3 protein: CASSPGQGGDTQYF
J gene: TRBJ2-3
V gene: TRBV5-1

CDR3 protein: CASRSGMRVSGEQYF
J gene: TRBJ2-7
V gene: TRBV6-5

CDR3 protein: CARRLAGEGDTQYF
J gene: TRBJ2-3
V gene: TRBV30

CDR3 protein: CASSPTTSGRRGSNIQYF
J gene: TRBJ2-4
V gene: TRBV28

CDR3 protein: CASSRRDSQETQYF
J gene: TRBJ2-5
V gene: TRBV5-4

CDR3 protein: CASRGSAGERTDTQYF
J gene: TRBJ2-3
V gene: TRBV7-2

CDR3 protein: CASRPNWLLGRRTDTQYF
J gene: TRBJ2-3
V gene: TRBV7-8

CDR3 protein: CASSQAGTLREKLFF
J gene: TRBJ1-4
V gene: TRBV4-1